These 31 T cell receptor beta chains came from one sample sequenced in a study of blood T cell repertoires in COVID-19 (dated by TCRdb to the early 2020s). Libraries were built with the immunoSEQ multiplex PCR assay. TCRdb limited this immuneACCESS table to in-frame rearrangements with V and J called. A share of clones is missing; checked studies link under half to unresolved V genes, and the rest is unexplained. The sample table contains 60,000 to 85,000 clones; only one count was recorded for approximately 87% of them. The top ten clones comprise just under 4.5% of the sample. The sample was peripheral blood. The receptors shown here come from a man aged 50-59 years with active COVID-19.

The chain links TRBV6-5 to TRBJ2-2; no firm D call. Trimming pared 8 bases from V and 4 bases from J, leaving 11 bases between. CDR1 is MNHEY and CDR2 is SVGAGI in the germline V gene. The CDR3 is made up of 13 amino acids. CDR3 protein: CASDASGTGELFF. Here the CDR3 DNA reads TGTGCCAGCGACGCTTCAGGCACCGGGGAGCTGTTTTTT.

The rearrangement uses TRBV29-1 and TRBJ1-2; tentatively, D is TRBD1 (5 bases). Germline CDR1 is SQVTM and CDR2 is ANQGSEA. The V end lost 1 base, the J end lost 2 bases, and 14 bases lay between the germline ends. The CDR3 consists of 15 residues. The CDR3 DNA is TGCAGCGTTGAAGGTGGCAGGGAGGGAAACTATGGCTACACCTTC. It yields the protein CSVEGGREGNYGYTF. The full variable domain, in which reference TRBV29-1 and TRBJ1-2 provide the parts outside the CDR3, is SAVISQKPSRDICQRGTSLTIQCQVDSQVTMMFWYRQQPGQSLTLIATANQGSEATYESGFVIDKFPISRPNLTFSTLTVSNMSPEDSSIYLCSVEGGREGNYGYTFGSGTRLTVV.

The V gene is TRBV14, the J gene TRBJ1-4; D gene uncertain. The CDR3 covers 15 residues. Germline CDR1 SGHDN, CDR2 FVKESK. Between the trimmed V and J ends, which lost 4 bases and 2 bases, there was a span of 11 bases. In DNA form, the CDR3 reads TGTGCCAGCAGCCCGAGACGAGGGACTAATGAAAAACTGTTTTTT. Its translation: CASSPRRGTNEKLFF.

This chain connects TRBV30 to TRBJ1-5; TRBD1 is a possible D gene (5 bases). The V end was cut by 2 bases, the J end by 7 bases, with 15 bases between. Germline V gene sequence: CDR1 GTSNPN, CDR2 SVGIG (reference sequence). CDR3 length: 14 amino acids. Here the CDR3 DNA reads TGTGCCTGGAGTCGCCGCGGGGGGAGGCAGCCCCAGCATTTT. This codes for CAWSRRGGRQPQHF.

The chain joins TRBV3-1 (or the pseudogene TRBV3-2) to TRBJ1-1; 10 bases map to TRBD1. V was pared by 4 bases and J by 1 base, with 6 bases of the junction left unmatched. Germline-derived CDR1 and CDR2 are LGHDT and YNNKEL (reference sequence). This CDR3 is built from 16 residues. CDR3 sequence (DNA): TGTGCCAGCAGCCCGAGGGACAGGGGTCGGAACACTGAAGCTTTCTTT. Protein: CASSPRDRGRNTEAFF.

This rearrangement joins TRBV30 to TRBJ1-2; 7 bases match TRBD1. Germline V CDR1 and CDR2: GTSNPN, SVGIG (reference sequence). This CDR3 comprises 14 residues. V lost 5 bases and J lost 4; bases outside the gene matches: 10. CDR3 coding DNA: TGTGCCTGGCTCGCCTCCGGGACAGCCTATGGCTACACCTTC. This codes for CAWLASGTAYGYTF.

The gene calls are TRBV15 and TRBJ2-5, with 7 nucleotides matching TRBD1. V trimming: 0 bases; J trimming: 4 bases; junction bases outside the gene matches: 8. The CDR3 runs 16 residues. From germline, CDR1 is LNHNV and CDR2 YYDKDF (reference sequence). This CDR3 is CATSRELQGVGETQYF. DNA for the CDR3: TGTGCCACCAGCAGAGAACTTCAGGGGGTAGGAGAGACCCAGTACTTC. Using reference TRBV15 and TRBJ2-5 for the parts outside the CDR3, the full variable domain is DAMVIQNPRYQVTQFGKPVTLSCSQTLNHNVMYWYQQKSSQAPKLLFHYYDKDFNNEADTPDNFQSRRPNTSFCFLDIRSPGLGDTAMYLCATSRELQGVGETQYFGPGTRLLVL.

This rearrangement joins TRBV6-6 to TRBJ1-1; TRBD1 is a possible D gene (5 bases). The CDR3 is 13 residues long. V gave up 6 bases and J gave up 5 bases, with 13 bases separating them. Germline CDR1 reads MNHNY; CDR2 reads SVGAGI (reference sequence). The CDR3 coding sequence is TGTGCCAGCAGAGGGGCCCCCGGGACTGAAGCTTTCTTT. This translates into CASRGAPGTEAFF.

This clone showed up many times. The V call is TRBV4-3, the J call TRBJ1-3; D ambiguous. CDR1 and CDR2 (germline): LGHNA, YSLEER. The CDR3 extends over 16 amino acids. Trimming shortened V by 2 bases and J by 0 bases, and 11 bases separated the two germline ends. Written as DNA, the CDR3 is TGCGCCAGCAGCCAAAGCCTGCCAAGCTCTGGAAACACCATATATTTT. Translation gives CASSQSLPSSGNTIYF.

The J gene is TRBJ2-2, the V gene TRBV19; the match to TRBD1 covers 7 bases. V lost 10 bases, J lost 0 bases, and 5 bases stayed unmatched. The CDR3 has 14 amino acids. The V gene's germline CDR1 is LNHDA and CDR2 SQIVND (reference sequence). This chain's CDR3 is CATRQGPNTGELFF. Written as DNA, the CDR3 is TGTGCCACTCGACAGGGACCGAACACCGGGGAGCTGTTTTTT.

The V call is TRBV19, the J call TRBJ1-3; D gene unclear. The CDR3 is 15 amino acids. The V and J ends lost 6 bases and 0 bases respectively, with 12 bases between them. Germline CDR1 and CDR2: LNHDA and SQIVND (reference sequence). In DNA, the CDR3 is TGTGCCAGTAGAAACGGGGAGGGCTCTGGAAACACCATATATTTT. Translated, it gives CASRNGEGSGNTIYF.

This clone was seen once. The chain employs TRBV7-2 and TRBJ1-6; D remains unclear. Germline loops: CDR1 SGHTA, CDR2 FQGNSA. V dropped 5 bases and J dropped 6 bases, with 8 bases sitting between them. The CDR3 has 13 amino acids. CDR3 region: CASSREINSPLHF. Written as DNA, the CDR3 is TGTGCCAGCAGCCGAGAGATTAATTCACCCCTCCACTTT.

This clone was recorded only once. The chain is built from TRBV24-1 and TRBJ2-2, with D possibly TRBD2 on 6 matching bases. The V and J ends lost 5 bases and 6 bases respectively, with 18 bases between them. CDR1 is KGHDR, CDR2 SFDVKD, per germline. The CDR3 covers 16 residues. This CDR3 is CATSGFGTRGAGELFF. The CDR3 bases are TGTGCCACCAGTGGCTTCGGGACGCGGGGTGCCGGGGAGCTGTTTTTT.

V is TRBV30 and J is TRBJ2-7, with unresolved D. CDR3 length equals 10 residues. The germline V gene encodes CDR1 GTSNPN and CDR2 SVGIG (reference sequence). V lost 5 bases to trimming and J lost 5 bases, with 7 bases between them. CDR3 amino acids: CAWVPDEQYF. The CDR3 DNA reads as TGTGCCTGGGTCCCGGACGAGCAGTACTTC.

The rearrangement uses TRBV11-2 and TRBJ1-6; 8 nucleotides match TRBD1. In germline, CDR1 is SGHAT, CDR2 FQNNGV. The CDR3 totals 13 residues. The trim removed 6 bases at V and 9 bases at J, leaving 4 bases unmatched. The CDR3 here is CASRQGESSPLHF. CDR3 nucleotide sequence: TGTGCCAGCAGACAGGGGGAAAGTTCACCCCTCCACTTT.

This clone has a handful of counts. This chain joins TRBV9 and TRBJ2-3, with 9 bases aligning to TRBD2. Trimming cost V 3 bases and J 3 bases; bases outside gene matches: 8. Germline CDR1 SGDLS, CDR2 YYNGEE. The CDR3 is 16 amino acids. CDR3 sequence reads: CASSGRGGGGTDTQYF. The DNA of the CDR3 is TGTGCCAGCAGCGGAAGGGGCGGGGGGGGAACAGATACGCAGTATTTT. The full variable domain, in which reference TRBV9 and TRBJ2-3 provide the parts outside the CDR3, is DSGVTQTPKHLITATGQRVTLRCSPRSGDLSVYWYQQSLDQGLQFLIQYYNGEERAKGNILERFSAQQFPDLHSELNLSSLELGDSALYFCASSGRGGGGTDTQYFGPGTRLTVL.

This clone was recorded only once. V and J are TRBV6-2 or TRBV6-3 and TRBJ1-1; maybe TRBD1 (6 bases). Germline CDR1 MNHEY, CDR2 SVGEGT. V lost 5 bases to trimming and J lost 2 bases, with 12 bases between them. The CDR3 consists of 14 residues. The CDR3 reads CASSKGQSNTEAFF. CDR3 sequence (DNA): TGTGCCAGCAGTAAAGGACAGTCAAACACTGAAGCTTTCTTT.

This chain links TRBV27 with TRBJ1-1, with 11 bases aligning to TRBD1. The J segment lost 11 bases and the V segment lost 6 bases, leaving 14 bases of the junction unmatched. Germline V lookup: CDR1 MNHEY, CDR2 SMNVEV (reference sequence). The CDR3 totals 15 residues. CDR3 protein: CASSPRGQGAGRAFF. CDR3 bases: TGTGCCAGCAGCCCAAGAGGACAGGGGGCAGGTAGGGCTTTCTTT.

The gene calls are TRBV19 and TRBJ2-5; 7 bases match TRBD2. CDR3 length: 15 amino acids. V dropped 3 bases and J dropped 4; count of bases not matched to a gene: 8. The germline CDR1 and CDR2 sequences are LNHDA and SQIVND (reference sequence). For the CDR3, the DNA is TGTGCCAGTAGTATCGGGGGGTACCCTCGAGAGACCCAGTACTTC. As protein: CASSIGGYPRETQYF. The full variable domain, its missing parts supplied by reference TRBV19 and TRBJ2-5, is DGGITQSPKYLFRKEGQNVTLSCEQNLNHDAMYWYRQDPGQGLRLIYYSQIVNDFQKGDIAEGYSVSREKKESFPLTVTSAQKNPTAFYLCASSIGGYPRETQYFGPGTRLLVL.

V usage is TRBV6-5 and J usage is TRBJ1-6; no clear D. The CDR3 runs to 15 residues. Germline CDR1 and CDR2: MNHEY and SVGAGI. Between the trimmed V and J ends, which lost 0 bases and 10 bases, there was a span of 13 bases. CDR3 region: CASSYSYLKESPLHF. The CDR3 nucleotides read TGTGCCAGCAGTTACTCCTACCTAAAGGAGTCACCCCTCCACTTT.

The V call is TRBV27, the J call TRBJ1-4; D is possibly TRBD1 (5 bases). The CDR3 totals 14 residues. Trimming removed 6 bases from V and 7 bases from J, with 15 bases in between. The germline CDR1 and CDR2 sequences are MNHEY and SMNVEV (reference sequence). The CDR3 nucleotides are TGTGCCAGCAGGCAAACCGGGACTGTTGAAAAACTGTTTTTT. Translated, it gives CASRQTGTVEKLFF. Based on the CDR3 plus reference TRBV27 and TRBJ1-4, the full variable domain is EAQVTQNPRYLITVTGKKLTVTCSQNMNHEYMSWYRQDPGLGLRQIYYSMNVEVTDKGDVPEGYKVSRKEKRNFPLILESPSPNQTSLYFCASRQTGTVEKLFFGSGTQLSVL.

The chain recombines TRBV4-1 with TRBJ2-3, with a possible D match to TRBD2 (6 bases). CDR1 MGHRA and CDR2 YSYEKL come from the germline V gene. V lost 1 base and J 4 bases, leaving 9 bases between the germline ends. There are 14 residues in the CDR3. The CDR3 sequence: CASSQVGGPDTQYF. For the CDR3, the DNA is TGCGCCAGCAGCCAAGTCGGGGGTCCAGATACGCAGTATTTT.

The V and J genes are TRBV6-6 and TRBJ2-3; 14 bases are a match to TRBD2. Germline loops: CDR1 MNHNY, CDR2 SVGAGI (reference sequence). The V segment lost 6 bases and the J segment 4 bases; nucleotides outside the gene matches: 3. This CDR3 region has 15 residues. As DNA, the CDR3 is TGTGCCAGCAGAACGACTAGCGGGGGGGCAGATACGCAGTATTTT. Translating gives CASRTTSGGADTQYF.

The rearrangement joins TRBV7-3 to TRBJ1-2; TRBD1 aligns across 9 bases. Unmatched junction bases numbered 4, after V lost 6 bases and J lost 2 bases. Germline CDR1 reads SGHTA; CDR2 reads FQGTGA. The CDR3 runs 14 residues. The CDR3 region is CASSKDRGNYGYTF. As DNA, the CDR3 is TGTGCCAGCAGTAAAGACAGGGGGAACTATGGCTACACCTTC.

The chain has TRBV4-2 and TRBJ2-7; the D gene is possibly TRBD2 (6 bases). The CDR3 is 19 residues long. Germline CDR1 reads LGHNA; CDR2 reads YNFKEQ. Between the trimmed V and J ends, which lost 4 bases and 4 bases, there was a span of 29 bases. The CDR3 nucleotides are TGTGCCAGCAGCCCCAAGGATCAATTTTTACCGGGAGTAGTATACGAGCAGTACTTC. It yields the protein CASSPKDQFLPGVVYEQYF.

This rearrangement joins TRBV7-2 to TRBJ2-7; D possibly corresponds to TRBD2 (5 bases). The CDR3 totals 13 residues. Between the trimmed V and J ends, which lost 6 bases and 1 base, there was a span of 10 bases. Germline CDR1 and CDR2: SGHTA and FQGNSA. The CDR3, as DNA: TGTGCCAGCAGTACACGGGAATCCTACGAGCAGTACTTC. It translates to CASSTRESYEQYF.

This chain uses TRBV19 with TRBJ1-2; 8 bases fit TRBD1. Germline V gene lookup returns CDR1 LNHDA and CDR2 SQIVND (reference sequence). The CDR3 sequence is 16 residues long. Trimming at V came to 6 bases and at J to 3 bases, leaving 12 bases not matched to a gene. The CDR3 region has the DNA TGTGCCAGTAGCTCGGCAGGGGGCCGGGGAGACTATGGCTACACCTTC. This gives the protein CASSSAGGRGDYGYTF.

The chain combines TRBV5-1 with TRBJ1-2, with 8 bases identical to TRBD1. V trimming: 1 base; J trimming: 5 bases; junction bases outside the gene matches: 19. CDR1 SGHRS and CDR2 YFSETQ come from the germline V gene. This CDR3 region has 19 residues. The CDR3 region is CASSLYLGQGNRITYGYTF. The CDR3 bases are TGCGCCAGCAGCTTGTATCTCGGACAGGGAAATCGTATCACTTATGGCTACACCTTC.

This chain uses TRBV9 with TRBJ2-3; 11 bases match TRBD2. The CDR3 loop spans 14 amino acids. Germline V CDR1 and CDR2: SGDLS, YYNGEE. The trim removed 3 bases at V and 3 bases at J, leaving 0 bases unmatched. In DNA form, the CDR3 reads TGTGCCAGCAGCGGACTAGCGGGAACAGATACGCAGTATTTT. This gives the protein CASSGLAGTDTQYF.

Only one count was recorded for this clone. The chain recombines TRBV24-1 with TRBJ2-2; 7 bases line up with TRBD1. The CDR3 is made up of 15 amino acids. Germline lookup yields CDR1 KGHDR and CDR2 SFDVKD. V lost 3 bases and J lost 4; bases outside the gene matches: 4. The CDR3 region is CATSDTGALTGELFF. The CDR3 nucleotides are TGTGCCACCAGTGATACAGGGGCGCTCACCGGGGAGCTGTTTTTT.

V usage is TRBV2 and J usage is TRBJ2-7; 8 bases match TRBD1. Trimming at V came to 9 bases and at J to 5 bases, leaving 6 bases not matched to a gene. Germline-derived CDR1 and CDR2 are SNHLY and FYNNEI. There are 12 residues in the CDR3. This chain's CDR3 is CASSDRGDEQYF. CDR3 in DNA: TGTGCCAGTAGCGACAGGGGCGACGAGCAGTACTTC.